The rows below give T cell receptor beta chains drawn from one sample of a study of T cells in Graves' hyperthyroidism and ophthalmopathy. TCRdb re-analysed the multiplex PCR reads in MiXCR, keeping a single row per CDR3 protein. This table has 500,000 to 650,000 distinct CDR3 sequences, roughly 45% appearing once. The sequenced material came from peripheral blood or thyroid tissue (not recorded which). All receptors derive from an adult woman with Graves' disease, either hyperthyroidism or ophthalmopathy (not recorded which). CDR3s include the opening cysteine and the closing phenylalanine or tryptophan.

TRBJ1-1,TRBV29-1,CSSFEAHTEAFF
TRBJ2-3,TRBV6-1,CASRSSTDTQYF
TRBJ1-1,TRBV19,CASATRTGNTEAFF
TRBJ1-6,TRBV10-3,CAIGGQPHNSPLHF
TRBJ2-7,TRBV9,CASSTDLLAGVYEQYF
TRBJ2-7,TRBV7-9,CASVGIMTYEQYF
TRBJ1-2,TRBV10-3,CAISEEGQGGYGYTF
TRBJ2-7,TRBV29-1,CSAGTSGLDEQYF
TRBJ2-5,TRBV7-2,CANSFIAGQETQYF
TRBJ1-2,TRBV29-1,CSVGHVYGYTF
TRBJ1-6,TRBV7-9,CASSHRGANSPLHF
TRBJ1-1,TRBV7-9,CASSSWTGGAFF
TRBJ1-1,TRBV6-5,CASSPPRAGAYEAFF
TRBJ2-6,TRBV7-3,CASSLGLGSF
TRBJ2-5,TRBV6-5,CASSEGPTGGYQETQYF
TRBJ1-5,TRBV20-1,CSASIRGGSNNQPQHF
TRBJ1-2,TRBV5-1,CASSTSEAYGYTF
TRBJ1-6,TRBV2,CASSAEFGSSYNSPLHF
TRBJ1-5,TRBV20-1,CSAKTGRGYSNQPQHF
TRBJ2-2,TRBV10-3,CAISLQDRFGELFF
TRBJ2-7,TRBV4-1,CASSLTEDSTYEQYF
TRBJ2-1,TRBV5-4,CASSFPGLGDNEQFF
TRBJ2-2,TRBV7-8,CASSSNRAANTGELFF
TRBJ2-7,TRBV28,CASSLGFGYEQYF
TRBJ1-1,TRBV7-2,CASSFSGGRAEAFF
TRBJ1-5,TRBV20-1,CSAIRGPGGDQPQHF
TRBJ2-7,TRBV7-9,CASSLGASHEQYF